Described below is a single TCR beta chain sequence and its context. The target of this receptor is not known. No much larger clone is present one base from it, and per-base qualities are unavailable. This sample was taken from a study of T cell changes during pregnancy in multiple sclerosis (dated by TCRdb to 2018 to 2020). In the study overall: Changes in the T cell repertoire over the course of pregnancy were examined in this study in women with multiple sclerosis.

CDR1 and CDR2 are read off the germline V gene as SGHDT and YYEEEE. V lost 4 bases and J lost 9 bases, and the count of bases not matched to a germline gene is 13. Measured from the cysteine to the phenylalanine, the CDR3 is 14 residues long. CDR3 DNA is the only sequence kept; it has 42 bases, read in frame from the first base. The library was made by the immunoSEQ multiplex PCR assay. The table comes from immuneACCESS by way of TCRdb, which keeps in-frame sequences with V and J called. Part of the clones is missing from these tables; in studies checked, under half for an unresolved V gene and the rest for unknown reasons. This sample is represented by about 40,000 clones; around 90% of them were singletons. Of the sample, less than 0.45% is held by the ten largest clones.

The chain is made from TRBV5-6 and TRBJ2-7, with 7 bases matching TRBD2. This material consisted of CD4+ T cells from peripheral blood mononuclear cells, taken in the third trimester of pregnancy. The receptor was derived from a female donor with multiple sclerosis, enrolled in a pregnancy study. The CDR3 in this case is CASSVMGAGLGQYF. The bases are TGTGCCAGCAGCGTCATGGGAGCGGGGCTAGGGCAGTACTTC.